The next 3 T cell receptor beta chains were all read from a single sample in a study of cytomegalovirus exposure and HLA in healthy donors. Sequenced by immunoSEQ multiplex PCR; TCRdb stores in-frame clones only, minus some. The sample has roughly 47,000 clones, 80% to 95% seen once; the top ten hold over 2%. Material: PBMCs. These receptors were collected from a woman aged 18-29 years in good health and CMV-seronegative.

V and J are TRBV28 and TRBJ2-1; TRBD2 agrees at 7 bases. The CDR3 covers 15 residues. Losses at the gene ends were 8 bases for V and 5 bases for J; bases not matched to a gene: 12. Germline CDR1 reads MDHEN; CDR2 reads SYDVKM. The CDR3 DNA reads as TGTGCCAGCCGGAGTAGCGGGCTACACCACAATGAGCAGTTCTTC. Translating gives CASRSSGLHHNEQFF. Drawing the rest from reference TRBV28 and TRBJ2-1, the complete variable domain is DVKVTQSSRYLVKRTGEKVFLECVQDMDHENMFWYRQDPGLGLRLIYFSYDVKMKEKGDIPEGYSVSREKKERFSLILESASTNQTSMYLCASRSSGLHHNEQFFGPGTRLTVL.

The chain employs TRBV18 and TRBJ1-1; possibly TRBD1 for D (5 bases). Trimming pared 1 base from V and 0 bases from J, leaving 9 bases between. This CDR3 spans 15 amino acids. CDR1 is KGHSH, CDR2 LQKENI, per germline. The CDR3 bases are TGTGCCAGCTCACCACAGACAGACATGAACACTGAAGCTTTCTTT. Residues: CASSPQTDMNTEAFF.

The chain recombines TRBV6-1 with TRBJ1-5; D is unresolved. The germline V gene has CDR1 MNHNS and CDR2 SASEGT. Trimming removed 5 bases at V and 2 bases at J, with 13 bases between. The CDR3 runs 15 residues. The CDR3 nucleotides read TGTGCCAGCAGTTTTGGGAGGGTGGGCAATCAGCCCCAGCATTTT. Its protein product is CASSFGRVGNQPQHF.